The T cell receptor (beta chain) described here comes from a study of blood T cell repertoires in COVID-19 (dated by TCRdb to the early 2020s). Turning to the overall study: Samples covering the acute and convalescent phases of COVID-19 were provided by collaborators in the United States, Italy and Spain. The samples were drawn from two sources: the first 160 participants of the ongoing ImmuneRACE study, and some 1,300 subjects contributed by 6 global collaborators. The dataset comprised deeply sampled blood TCRbeta repertoires from subjects exposed to, actively infected with, or recovered from COVID-19. Where HLA class I and class II types were available, the types were taken from metadata supplied by the sample provider, not from assay-based typing. The material from the prospective study consisted of cDNA or gDNA derived from T cells, B-cell-depleted T cells, or PBMCs. A freely available public database, intended as a resource for researchers studying the immune response to SARS-CoV-2, is where the repertoires were released. Nearly every sample came with metadata listing a de-identified subject ID, COVID-19 status, age in years and sex. Overall results and qualifications from the work: The amount of clinical and demographic metadata varied by source and participant and was provided uncurated.

The immunoSEQ Assay, a bias-controlled multiplex PCR, was used to amplify TCRbeta CDR3 regions from genomic DNA. Per the original workflow: The number of nucleated cells in each sample was estimated from the amplification of reference gene primers within the assay. To quantify the absolute abundance of each unique TCRbeta CDR3 rearrangement, sequence reads were collapsed and filtered. Productive Simpson clonality was computed per sample as the square root of Simpson's diversity index over productive rearrangements. TCRdb took over this immuneACCESS table, retaining in-frame rearrangements with V and J assigned. Such tables are incomplete; in checked studies, under half of the missing clones stem from an unresolved V gene, and the remainder is unexplained. V, J and clone size are taken as reported in that table, and D and trimming were inferred from the DNA itself. In this sample the table shows about 260,000 clones, 86% of which occur a single time. The top ten hold about 9.8% of the sample.

With regard to this clone: The specificity of this receptor is unknown. Base-call qualities are not available, and no considerably larger clone is one nucleotide away.

Another Seattle source contributed samples from volunteer blood donors who had recovered from COVID-19. The collaborating institutions used their own protocols to collect whole blood in K2EDTA tubes. For TCRbeta analysis, collaborator samples were shipped as frozen whole blood, as isolated PBMCs, or as DNA extracted from either sample type. The receptor comes from a man in his forties who had recovered from COVID-19. Sequencing used peripheral blood.

The bases read TGTGCCAGCAGCAAACGGGTGGGACTCCAAGAGACCCAGTACTTC. This encodes CASSKRVGLQETQYF. The rearrangement joined TRBV7-2 to TRBJ2-5; a tentative D match to TRBD2 spans 6 bases. A distance of 14 bases separates the germline ends of V and J, which lose 5 bases and 1 base respectively. The CDR3 runs 15 residues from the cysteine to the phenylalanine. Only the CDR3 DNA is retained, 45 bases long and in frame from the first base. Reading the germline V gene gives CDR1 SGHTA and CDR2 FQGNSA.